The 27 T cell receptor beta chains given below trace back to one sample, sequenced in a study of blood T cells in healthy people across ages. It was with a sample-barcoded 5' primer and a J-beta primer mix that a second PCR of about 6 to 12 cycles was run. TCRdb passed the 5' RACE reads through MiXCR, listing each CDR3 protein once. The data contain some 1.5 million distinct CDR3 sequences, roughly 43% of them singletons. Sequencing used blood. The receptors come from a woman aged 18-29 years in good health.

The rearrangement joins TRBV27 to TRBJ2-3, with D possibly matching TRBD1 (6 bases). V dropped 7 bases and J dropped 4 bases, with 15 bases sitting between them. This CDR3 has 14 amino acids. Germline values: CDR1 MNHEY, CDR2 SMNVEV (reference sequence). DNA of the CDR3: TGTGCCAGCACCATCAGGGGAAGGGCAGATACGCAGTATTTT. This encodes CASTIRGRADTQYF.

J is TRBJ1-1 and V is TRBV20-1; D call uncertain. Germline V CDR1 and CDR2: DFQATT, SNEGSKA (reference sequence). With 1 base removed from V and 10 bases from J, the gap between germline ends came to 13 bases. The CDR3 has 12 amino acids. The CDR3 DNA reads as TGCAGTGCTAGAGTCGCAGACCTAAGAGCTTTCTTT. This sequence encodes CSARVADLRAFF.

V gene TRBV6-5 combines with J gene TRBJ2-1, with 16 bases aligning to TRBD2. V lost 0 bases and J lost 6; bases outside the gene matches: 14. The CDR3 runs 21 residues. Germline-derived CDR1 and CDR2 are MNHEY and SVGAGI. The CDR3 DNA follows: TGTGCCAGCAGTTACTCTCTGTTGCCGGGACTAGCGGGGGGGCAAGGCAATGAGCAGTTCTTC. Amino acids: CASSYSLLPGLAGGQGNEQFF.

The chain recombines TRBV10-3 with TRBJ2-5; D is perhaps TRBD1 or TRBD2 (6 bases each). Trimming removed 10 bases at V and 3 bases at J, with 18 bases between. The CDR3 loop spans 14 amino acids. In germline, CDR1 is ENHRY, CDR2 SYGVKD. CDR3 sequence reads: CATKYRGLEETQYF. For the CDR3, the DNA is TGTGCCACAAAATATCGGGGGCTTGAAGAGACCCAGTACTTC.

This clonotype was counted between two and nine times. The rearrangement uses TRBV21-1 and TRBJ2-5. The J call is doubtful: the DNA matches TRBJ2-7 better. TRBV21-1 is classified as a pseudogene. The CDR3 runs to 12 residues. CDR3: CASSKVGDEQYF. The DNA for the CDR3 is TGTGCCAGCAGCAAAGTCGGTGACGAGCAGTACTTC.

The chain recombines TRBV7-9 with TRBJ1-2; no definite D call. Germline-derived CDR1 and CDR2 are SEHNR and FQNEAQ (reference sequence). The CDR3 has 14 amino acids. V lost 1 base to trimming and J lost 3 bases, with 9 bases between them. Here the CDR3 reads CASSLVRVDYGYTF. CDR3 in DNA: TGTGCCAGCAGCTTAGTAAGAGTGGACTATGGCTACACCTTC.

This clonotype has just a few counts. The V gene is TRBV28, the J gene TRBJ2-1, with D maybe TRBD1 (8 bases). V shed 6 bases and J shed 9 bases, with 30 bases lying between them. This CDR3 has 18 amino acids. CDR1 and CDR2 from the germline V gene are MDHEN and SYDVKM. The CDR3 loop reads CASSQQGGAAQRIGEQFF. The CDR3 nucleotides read TGTGCCAGCAGCCAACAGGGGGGGGCGGCCCAAAGGATAGGTGAGCAGTTCTTC.

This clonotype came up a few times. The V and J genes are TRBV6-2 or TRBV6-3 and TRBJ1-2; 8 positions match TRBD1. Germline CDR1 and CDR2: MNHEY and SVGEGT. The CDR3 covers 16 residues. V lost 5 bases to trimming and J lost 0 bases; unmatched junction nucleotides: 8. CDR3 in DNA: TGTGCCAGCAGTCCTCGGACAGGGACCTCTAACTATGGCTACACCTTC. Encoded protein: CASSPRTGTSNYGYTF.

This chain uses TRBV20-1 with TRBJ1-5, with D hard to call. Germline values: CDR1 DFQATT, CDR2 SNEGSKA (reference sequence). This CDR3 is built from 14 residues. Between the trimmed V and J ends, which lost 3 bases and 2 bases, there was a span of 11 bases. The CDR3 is CSARRAGGNQPQHF. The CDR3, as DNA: TGCAGTGCTAGGAGGGCTGGGGGCAATCAGCCCCAGCATTTT.

Written as DNA, the CDR3 is TGTGCCAGCAGTTTTACCCGTCCCGGCGGTGATAATTCACCCCTCCACTTT. Amino acid sequence: CASSFTRPGGDNSPLHF. The V gene is TRBV27, the J gene TRBJ1-6; D gene unclear. V was clipped by 3 bases and J by 5 bases, with 17 bases between them. This CDR3 has 17 residues. Germline CDR1 MNHEY, CDR2 SMNVEV (reference sequence).

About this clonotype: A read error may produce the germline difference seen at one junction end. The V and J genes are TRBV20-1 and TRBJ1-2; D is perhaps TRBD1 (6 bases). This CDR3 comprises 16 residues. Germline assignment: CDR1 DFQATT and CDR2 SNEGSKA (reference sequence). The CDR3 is CSARNPGHRSNHGYTF. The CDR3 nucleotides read TGCAGTGCCCGTAATCCGGGACACCGAAGTAACCATGGCTACACCTTC.

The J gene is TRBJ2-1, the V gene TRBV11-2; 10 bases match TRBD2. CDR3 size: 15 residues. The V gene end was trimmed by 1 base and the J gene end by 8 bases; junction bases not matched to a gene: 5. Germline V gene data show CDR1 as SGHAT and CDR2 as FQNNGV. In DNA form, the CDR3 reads TGTGCCAGCAGCTTAGTAGCGGGAGGAGTCTATGAGCAGTTCTTC. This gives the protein CASSLVAGGVYEQFF. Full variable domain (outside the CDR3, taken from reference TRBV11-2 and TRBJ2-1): EAGVAQSPRYKIIEKRQSVAFWCNPISGHATLYWYQQILGQGPKLLIQFQNNGVVDDSQLPKDRFSAERLKGVDSTLKIQPAKLEDSAVYLCASSLVAGGVYEQFFGPGTRLTVL.

The CDR3 DNA is TGCAGTGCTAGGGGGACAGGAGCTTTCTTT. Translating gives CSARGTGAFF. The gene calls are TRBV20-1 and TRBJ1-1, with TRBD1 identical over 8 bases. After removal of 3 bases from V and 10 bases from J, the junction contained 1 base not matched to a gene. This CDR3 is 10 amino acids long. From germline, CDR1 is DFQATT and CDR2 SNEGSKA (reference sequence).

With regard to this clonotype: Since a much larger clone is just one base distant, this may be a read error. The CDR3 here is CASSVGYTYNEQYF. The CDR3, as DNA: TGTGCCAGCAGCGTTGGATATACCTACAATGAGCAGTACTTC. V is TRBV9 and J is TRBJ2-7; D unclear. V lost 2 bases, J lost 7 bases, and 16 bases lay in between. Germline assignment: CDR1 SGDLS and CDR2 YYNGEE. CDR3 length: 14 amino acids.

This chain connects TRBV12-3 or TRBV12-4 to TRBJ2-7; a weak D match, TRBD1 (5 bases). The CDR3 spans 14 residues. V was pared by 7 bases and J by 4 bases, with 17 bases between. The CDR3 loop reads CASTRGAESYEQYF. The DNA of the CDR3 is TGTGCCAGCACTCGTGGGGCGGAAAGTTACGAGCAGTACTTC.

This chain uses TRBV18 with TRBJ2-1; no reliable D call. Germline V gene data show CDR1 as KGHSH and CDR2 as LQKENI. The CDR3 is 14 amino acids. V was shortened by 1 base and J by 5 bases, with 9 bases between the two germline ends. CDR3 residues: CASSPQIGDNEQFF. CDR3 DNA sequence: TGTGCCAGCTCACCACAGATTGGGGACAATGAGCAGTTCTTC.

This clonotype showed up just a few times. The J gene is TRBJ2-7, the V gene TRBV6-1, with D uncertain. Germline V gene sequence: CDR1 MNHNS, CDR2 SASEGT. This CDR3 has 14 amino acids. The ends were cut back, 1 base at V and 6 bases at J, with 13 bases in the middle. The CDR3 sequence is CASSEGVSPSEQYF. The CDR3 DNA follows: TGTGCCAGCAGTGAAGGAGTCAGCCCTAGCGAGCAGTACTTC.

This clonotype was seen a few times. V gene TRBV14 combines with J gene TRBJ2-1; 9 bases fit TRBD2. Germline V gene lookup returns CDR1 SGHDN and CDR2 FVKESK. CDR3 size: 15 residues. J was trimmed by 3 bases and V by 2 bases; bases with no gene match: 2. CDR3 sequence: CASSQRLAVYNEQFF. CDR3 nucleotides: TGTGCCAGCAGCCAAAGACTAGCGGTCTACAATGAGCAGTTCTTC.

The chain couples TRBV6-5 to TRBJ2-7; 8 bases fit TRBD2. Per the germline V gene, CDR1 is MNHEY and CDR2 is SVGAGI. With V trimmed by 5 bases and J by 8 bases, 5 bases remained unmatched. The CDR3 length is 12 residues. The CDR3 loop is CASSQTSEQQYF. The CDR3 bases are TGTGCCAGCAGTCAGACTAGCGAACAGCAGTACTTC.

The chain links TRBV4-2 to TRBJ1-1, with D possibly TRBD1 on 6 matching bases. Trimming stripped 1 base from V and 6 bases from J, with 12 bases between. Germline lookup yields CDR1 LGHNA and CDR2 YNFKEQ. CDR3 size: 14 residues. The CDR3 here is CASSQVLGAAEAFF. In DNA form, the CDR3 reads TGTGCCAGCAGCCAAGTGTTGGGGGCCGCTGAAGCTTTCTTT.

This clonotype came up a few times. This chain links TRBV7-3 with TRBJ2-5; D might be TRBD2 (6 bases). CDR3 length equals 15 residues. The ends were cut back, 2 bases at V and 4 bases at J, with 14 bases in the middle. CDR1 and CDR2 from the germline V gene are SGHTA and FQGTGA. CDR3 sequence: CASSLYVGGRETQYF. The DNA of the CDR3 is TGTGCCAGCAGCTTATACGTCGGGGGTCGAGAGACCCAGTACTTC.

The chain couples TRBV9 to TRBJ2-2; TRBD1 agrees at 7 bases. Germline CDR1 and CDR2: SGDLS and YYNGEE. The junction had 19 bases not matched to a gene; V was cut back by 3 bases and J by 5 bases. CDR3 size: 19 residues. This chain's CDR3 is CASSADEEPGTGATGELFF. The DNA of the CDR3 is TGTGCCAGCAGCGCGGATGAGGAACCGGGAACAGGGGCAACCGGGGAGCTGTTTTTT.

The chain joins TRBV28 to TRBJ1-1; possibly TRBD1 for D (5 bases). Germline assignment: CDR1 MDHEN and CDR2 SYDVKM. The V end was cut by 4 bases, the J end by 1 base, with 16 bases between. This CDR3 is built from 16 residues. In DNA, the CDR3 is TGTGCCAGCAGTTCGTTATCGGGACCGACGAACACTGAAGCTTTCTTT. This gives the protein CASSSLSGPTNTEAFF.

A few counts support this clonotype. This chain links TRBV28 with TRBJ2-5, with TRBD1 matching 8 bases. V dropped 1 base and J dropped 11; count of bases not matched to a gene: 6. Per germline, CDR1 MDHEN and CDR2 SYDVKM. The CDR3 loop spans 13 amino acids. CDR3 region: CASSLLDRVEQYF. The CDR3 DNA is TGTGCCAGCAGTTTATTGGACAGGGTGGAGCAGTACTTC.

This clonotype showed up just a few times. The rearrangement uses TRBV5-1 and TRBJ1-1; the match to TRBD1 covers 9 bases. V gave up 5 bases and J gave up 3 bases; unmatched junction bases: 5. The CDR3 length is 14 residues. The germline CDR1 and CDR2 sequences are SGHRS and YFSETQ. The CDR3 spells CASRPGQGDTEAFF. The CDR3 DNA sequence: TGCGCCAGCAGGCCGGGACAGGGTGACACTGAAGCTTTCTTT. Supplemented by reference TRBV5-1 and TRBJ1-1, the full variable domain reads KAGVTQTPRYLIKTRGQQVTLSCSPISGHRSVSWYQQTPGQGLQFLFEYFSETQRNKGNFPGRFSGRQFSNSRSEMNVSTLELGDSALYLCASRPGQGDTEAFFGQGTRLTVV.

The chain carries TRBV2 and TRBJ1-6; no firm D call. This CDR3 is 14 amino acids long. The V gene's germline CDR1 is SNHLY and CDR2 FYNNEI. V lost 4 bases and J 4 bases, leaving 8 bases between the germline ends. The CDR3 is CASSASAYNSPLHF. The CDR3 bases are TGTGCCAGCAGTGCTTCGGCTTATAATTCACCCCTCCACTTT.

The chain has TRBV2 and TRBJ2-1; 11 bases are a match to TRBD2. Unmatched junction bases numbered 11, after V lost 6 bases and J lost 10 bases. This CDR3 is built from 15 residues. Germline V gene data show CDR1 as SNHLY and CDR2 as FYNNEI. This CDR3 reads CASRTTSGSPAEQFF. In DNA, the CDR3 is TGTGCCAGCAGGACAACTAGCGGGAGCCCAGCCGAGCAGTTCTTC. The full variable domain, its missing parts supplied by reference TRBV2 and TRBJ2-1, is EPEVTQTPSHQVTQMGQEVILRCVPISNHLYFYWYRQILGQKVEFLVSFYNNEISEKSEIFDDQFSVERPDGSNFTLKIRSTKLEDSAMYFCASRTTSGSPAEQFFGPGTRLTVL.